This T cell receptor (beta chain) is from a study of identical twins. This clonotype was recorded many times. What it binds is not known. A universal primer site arose from template switching, and cDNA bore unique molecular identifiers. TCRdb passed the 5' RACE reads through MiXCR, listing each CDR3 protein once. The sample lists some 500,000 distinct CDR3 sequences; 22% were seen once. This CDR3 is 16 amino acids long. Trimming stripped 5 bases from V and 1 base from J, with 18 bases between. The study, taken as a whole, reports: Less excess twin sharing appeared in beta out-of-frame sequences.

The sample was also linked to a second study, of T cells expressing NK-cell markers. Per that study: In sorted CD3+CD56+NKG2C+, CD3+CD56+NKG2C- and CD3+CD56-NKG2C+ T cells, TCR beta repertoires were obtained.

The sample comprised CD4+ T cells sorted from blood. The receptor was derived from a woman aged 18-29 years in good health. The rearrangement links TRBV12-3 or TRBV12-4 to TRBJ2-7, with D possibly TRBD1 on 5 matching bases. This chain's CDR3 is CASSPRVGVGSYEQYF. In nucleotides, the CDR3 is TGTGCCAGCAGTCCCAGGGTAGGCGTAGGATCCTACGAGCAGTACTTC.